This is a list of T cell receptor beta chains from one sample in a study of blood T cell repertoires in COVID-19. Only in-frame clones appear in the TCRdb table, and some are missing; sequencing was by immunoSEQ multiplex PCR. This sample has roughly 150,000 clones, with roughly 86% found just once. Sequencing was performed on peripheral blood. These receptors were taken from a woman at least 80 years old with COVID-19, enrolled during active disease. Both conserved end residues are part of each CDR3. The order of the fields is D gene, clone size, V gene, J gene, CDR3 protein, CDR3 DNA. The D gene is left open where the match is weak. Part of the rows lack a size; the others show once, few, many or a class for expanded clones.

NA	NA	TRBV28	TRBJ2-7	CASRLRDSSLAEQYF	TGTGCCAGCAGGCTACGGGACTCCAGCCTCGCCGAGCAGTACTTC
TRBD1	NA	TRBV18	TRBJ2-4	CASSPPDRDGRIAKNIQYF	TGTGCCAGCTCACCCCCGGACAGGGATGGTAGAATAGCCAAAAACATTCAGTACTTC
TRBD1	NA	TRBV10-2	TRBJ1-5	CASRPDSGTDSNQPQHF	TGCGCCAGCAGGCCCGATTCCGGGACAGATAGCAATCAGCCCCAGCATTTT
TRBD2	once	TRBV9	TRBJ2-3	CASSNQAGFTDTQYF	TGTGCCAGCAGCAATCAAGCGGGATTCACAGATACGCAGTATTTT
NA	once	TRBV3-1/TRBV3-2	TRBJ1-1	CASSREMNTEAFF	TGTGCCAGCAGCCGGGAGATGAACACTGAAGCTTTCTTT
TRBD2	NA	TRBV4-2	TRBJ2-6	CASSQAWLAGGRSGANVLTF	TGTGCCAGCAGCCAAGCCTGGCTAGCGGGAGGTAGGTCTGGGGCCAACGTCCTGACTTTC
NA	NA	TRBV6-4	TRBJ1-5	CASSDPDYSNQPQHF	TGTGCCAGCAGTGACCCTGACTATAGCAATCAGCCCCAGCATTTT
TRBD2	many	TRBV20-1	TRBJ2-2	CSASPASGSVGGELFF	TGCAGTGCTAGTCCCGCTAGCGGGAGTGTGGGCGGGGAGCTGTTTTTT
NA	NA	TRBV28	TRBJ2-1	CASSLSHSGNEQFF	TGTGCCAGCAGCCTCTCCCATAGCGGAAATGAGCAGTTCTTC
NA	NA	TRBV2	TRBJ2-1	CASLRENEQFF	TGTGCCAGTCTACGGGAGAATGAGCAGTTCTTC
NA	few	TRBV7-9	TRBJ1-1	CASSPSTANTEAFF	TGTGCCAGCAGCCCTTCGACAGCGAACACTGAAGCTTTCTTT
NA	NA	TRBV13	TRBJ2-4	CASSLGGMKNIQYF	TGTGCCAGCAGCTTAGGCGGGATGAAAAACATTCAGTACTTC
NA	NA	TRBV6-2/TRBV6-3	TRBJ2-4	CASSYGRVIAKNIQYF	TGTGCCAGCAGTTACGGTAGAGTGATAGCCAAAAACATTCAGTACTTC
TRBD1	few	TRBV27	TRBJ1-4	CASRTDRGNEKLFF	TGTGCCAGCAGGACCGACAGGGGTAATGAAAAACTGTTTTTT
TRBD1	NA	TRBV28	TRBJ1-2	CASSLSGDRVGYGYTF	TGTGCCAGCAGTTTATCAGGGGACAGGGTTGGGTATGGCTACACCTTC
TRBD2	once	TRBV20-1	TRBJ2-5	CSASLLAGRETQYF	TGCAGTGCTAGTTTACTAGCGGGACGGGAGACCCAGTACTTC
NA	NA	TRBV4-2	TRBJ1-1	CASSQEIWSEAFF	TGTGCCAGCAGCCAAGAAATTTGGAGTGAAGCTTTCTTT
NA	NA	TRBV11-2	TRBJ2-7	CASSPRLYEQYF	TGTGCCAGCAGCCCTAGGCTGTACGAGCAGTACTTC
TRBD1	NA	TRBV5-1	TRBJ2-7	CASSPGQGNYEQYF	TGCGCCAGCAGCCCGGGACAGGGTAACTACGAGCAGTACTTC
NA	NA	TRBV28	TRBJ1-4	CASSLRSGGRRGEKLFF	TGTGCCAGCAGCCTACGCTCGGGGGGGCGGAGGGGCGAAAAACTGTTTTTT
TRBD2	NA	TRBV2	TRBJ2-1	CASSAAASGSKNEQFF	TGTGCCAGCAGTGCCGCGGCTAGCGGGAGTAAGAATGAGCAGTTCTTC
TRBD2	NA	TRBV7-2	TRBJ2-3	CASSLDVLAGGPFSDTQYF	TGTGCCAGCAGCTTAGACGTGCTAGCGGGAGGGCCCTTCAGTGATACGCAGTATTTT
TRBD1	NA	TRBV7-6	TRBJ2-7	CASSPGTGAISSYEQYF	TGTGCCAGCAGCCCCGGGACAGGGGCAATTAGCTCCTACGAGCAGTACTTC
NA	NA	TRBV4-3	TRBJ1-2	CASSQVSSGVYGYTF	TGCGCCAGCAGCCAAGTCTCGTCAGGGGTCTATGGCTACACCTTC
NA	NA	TRBV9	TRBJ1-3	CASSVAYSGNTIYF	TGTGCCAGCAGCGTAGCGTATTCTGGAAACACCATATATTTT
NA	NA	TRBV29-1	TRBJ1-5	CSVEDGNQPQHF	TGCAGCGTTGAAGACGGGAATCAGCCCCAGCATTTT
TRBD1	NA	TRBV10-3	TRBJ1-1	CAISFDRGSTEAFF	TGTGCCATCAGTTTTGACAGGGGTTCTACTGAAGCTTTCTTT
NA	NA	TRBV5-1	TRBJ2-7	CASSLDGGGIAYEQYF	TGCGCCAGCAGCTTGGATGGCGGAGGGATTGCCTACGAGCAGTACTTC
NA	once	TRBV9	TRBJ1-1	CASSLGWYTEAFF	TGTGCCAGCAGCCTCGGTTGGTACACTGAAGCTTTCTTT
NA	few	TRBV28	TRBJ1-3	CASSPPTGLGNTIYF	TGTGCCAGCAGTCCTCCGACAGGCCTTGGAAACACCATATATTTT
TRBD1	few	TRBV6-6	TRBJ2-2	CASTLTGSPGELFF	TGTGCCAGCACCCTGACAGGGTCGCCCGGGGAGCTGTTTTTT
NA	NA	TRBV9	TRBJ1-2	CASSAGRNYGYTF	TGTGCCAGCAGCGCAGGGAGGAACTATGGCTACACCTTC
TRBD1	NA	TRBV6-5	TRBJ2-2	CASSPGQPYTGELFF	TGTGCCAGCAGCCCGGGACAGCCGTACACCGGGGAGCTGTTTTTT
NA	NA	TRBV5-4	TRBJ1-3	CASTIGGASSGNTIYF	TGTGCCAGCACCATAGGGGGGGCGAGCTCTGGAAACACCATATATTTT
NA	NA	TRBV7-9	TRBJ2-7	CASSLFEGDEQYF	TGTGCCAGCAGCTTATTTGAGGGGGACGAGCAGTACTTC
TRBD1	NA	TRBV18	TRBJ1-2	CASSPFAQGVNYGYTF	TGTGCCAGCTCACCATTCGCACAGGGGGTAAACTATGGCTACACCTTC
NA	NA	TRBV5-1	TRBJ1-4	CASSLEPATNEKLFF	TGCGCCAGCAGCTTGGAGCCTGCAACTAATGAAAAACTGTTTTTT
TRBD1	NA	TRBV6-2/TRBV6-3	TRBJ1-2	CASSYGQEFGYTF	TGTGCCAGCAGTTACGGACAGGAGTTTGGCTACACCTTC
NA	NA	TRBV20-1	TRBJ1-5	CSARDLGQHF	TGCAGTGCTAGAGATCTAGGCCAGCATTTT
NA	NA	TRBV18	TRBJ2-7	CASSHKDSSAYEQYF	TGTGCCAGCTCGCACAAGGACAGCTCGGCCTACGAGCAGTACTTC